This is a list of T cell receptor beta chains from one sample in a study of blood T cell repertoires in COVID-19. Using immunoSEQ multiplex PCR, the repertoire was profiled, and TCRdb retains in-frame clones only, with some absent. Counted here are about 150,000 clones, 80% to 90% occurring once; the ten biggest clones make up roughly 15%. Sequenced: peripheral blood. These receptor sequences come from a middle-aged woman with acute or convalescent COVID-19. Both conserved end residues are part of each CDR3. The order of the fields is CDR3 protein, CDR3 DNA, clone size, J gene, D gene, V gene. A D gene is named only where the DNA matches it firmly. Not all rows give a size; the values are once, few, many and, for expanded clones, a class.

CDR3 protein: CASSLRQFIDEQYF; CDR3 DNA: TGTGCCAGCAGCTTGAGACAGTTTATCGACGAGCAGTACTTC; clone size: .; J gene: TRBJ2-7; D gene: .; V gene: TRBV5-8
CDR3 protein: CASSLLRYQPQHF; CDR3 DNA: TGTGCCAGCAGTTTATTGAGATATCAGCCCCAGCATTTT; clone size: .; J gene: TRBJ1-5; D gene: .; V gene: TRBV28
CDR3 protein: CASSLEQGPGELFF; CDR3 DNA: TGTGCCAGCAGCTTAGAACAGGGCCCCGGGGAGCTGTTTTTT; clone size: .; J gene: TRBJ2-2; D gene: .; V gene: TRBV7-2
CDR3 protein: CASSEAPRTIYEQYF; CDR3 DNA: TGTGCCAGCAGTGAAGCACCCAGAACAATTTACGAGCAGTACTTC; clone size: .; J gene: TRBJ2-7; D gene: .; V gene: TRBV6-1
CDR3 protein: CSASLRQGGAQYF; CDR3 DNA: TGCAGTGCTAGTCTACGACAGGGAGGTGCGCAGTACTTC; clone size: .; J gene: TRBJ2-7; D gene: .; V gene: TRBV20-1
CDR3 protein: CSVVPGQSTDTQYF; CDR3 DNA: TGCAGCGTTGTACCGGGACAGAGCACAGATACGCAGTATTTT; clone size: .; J gene: TRBJ2-3; D gene: TRBD1; V gene: TRBV29-1
CDR3 protein: CACGTLNSYEQYF; CDR3 DNA: TGTGCCTGTGGGACATTAAACTCTTACGAGCAGTACTTC; clone size: .; J gene: TRBJ2-7; D gene: .; V gene: TRBV30
CDR3 protein: CASSVDTNTEAFF; CDR3 DNA: TGTGCCAGCAGCGTAGACACGAACACTGAAGCTTTCTTT; clone size: .; J gene: TRBJ1-1; D gene: .; V gene: TRBV9
CDR3 protein: CASSRGLRNQPQHF; CDR3 DNA: TGTGCCAGCAGTAGGGGTTTGCGCAATCAGCCCCAGCATTTT; clone size: few; J gene: TRBJ1-5; D gene: .; V gene: TRBV6-5
CDR3 protein: CASSTQGNTEAFF; CDR3 DNA: TGTGCCAGCAGCACCCAGGGGAACACTGAAGCTTTCTTT; clone size: once; J gene: TRBJ1-1; D gene: .; V gene: TRBV9
CDR3 protein: CASSLNRGGPYEQYF; CDR3 DNA: TGTGCCAGCAGCTTAAATCGGGGGGGCCCTTACGAGCAGTACTTC; clone size: .; J gene: TRBJ2-7; D gene: TRBD2; V gene: TRBV7-3
CDR3 protein: CASSQQIAGFSYEQYF; CDR3 DNA: TGCGCCAGCAGCCAGCAAATAGCGGGGTTCAGCTACGAGCAGTACTTC; clone size: .; J gene: TRBJ2-7; D gene: TRBD2; V gene: TRBV4-1
CDR3 protein: CASSQAGESRDTQYF; CDR3 DNA: TGTGCCAGCAGCCAAGCGGGTGAGTCGCGAGATACGCAGTATTTT; clone size: .; J gene: TRBJ2-3; D gene: .; V gene: TRBV4-2
CDR3 protein: CASSLVGQGPGELFF; CDR3 DNA: TGTGCCAGCAGCTTGGTGGGACAGGGGCCCGGGGAGCTGTTTTTT; clone size: once; J gene: TRBJ2-2; D gene: TRBD1; V gene: TRBV5-4
CDR3 protein: CASSQRGGGYNEQFF; CDR3 DNA: TGTGCCAGCAGCCAGCGGGGCGGGGGTTACAATGAGCAGTTCTTC; clone size: .; J gene: TRBJ2-1; D gene: TRBD2; V gene: TRBV11-3
CDR3 protein: CASSPRRGGLTGELFF; CDR3 DNA: TGTGCCAGCAGTCCCCGGCGGGGGGGACTCACCGGGGAGCTGTTTTTT; clone size: .; J gene: TRBJ2-2; D gene: TRBD2; V gene: TRBV2
CDR3 protein: CASGTRGISYNEQFF; CDR3 DNA: TGTGCTAGTGGTACCAGGGGGATCTCCTACAATGAGCAGTTCTTC; clone size: .; J gene: TRBJ2-1; D gene: TRBD1; V gene: TRBV12-5
CDR3 protein: CASSWERSSYNEQFF; CDR3 DNA: TGTGCCAGCAGCTGGGAGCGGAGCTCCTACAATGAGCAGTTCTTC; clone size: .; J gene: TRBJ2-1; D gene: .; V gene: TRBV7-9
CDR3 protein: CASSLFFSPYEQYF; CDR3 DNA: TGTGCCAGCAGCTTATTCTTCTCCCCCTACGAGCAGTACTTC; clone size: .; J gene: TRBJ2-7; D gene: .; V gene: TRBV11-3
CDR3 protein: CASSLGDRVFYGYTF; CDR3 DNA: TGTGCCAGCAGCTTGGGGGACAGGGTATTTTATGGCTACACCTTC; clone size: once; J gene: TRBJ1-2; D gene: TRBD1; V gene: TRBV5-8
CDR3 protein: CSASPPQAGAITYEQYF; CDR3 DNA: TGCAGTGCTAGTCCTCCCCAGGCGGGGGCGATAACCTACGAGCAGTACTTC; clone size: .; J gene: TRBJ2-7; D gene: .; V gene: TRBV20-1
CDR3 protein: CASSYSGHLVSNQPQHF; CDR3 DNA: TGTGCCAGCAGTTACTCTGGGCACCTCGTTAGCAATCAGCCCCAGCATTTT; clone size: .; J gene: TRBJ1-5; D gene: .; V gene: TRBV6-2/TRBV6-3
CDR3 protein: CASSLADRGGGYTF; CDR3 DNA: TGTGCCAGCAGCTTAGCCGACAGGGGAGGAGGCTACACCTTC; clone size: once; J gene: TRBJ1-2; D gene: TRBD1; V gene: TRBV7-9
CDR3 protein: CASRTGTSGDYEQYF; CDR3 DNA: TGTGCCAGCAGAACAGGGACTAGCGGGGACTACGAGCAGTACTTC; clone size: .; J gene: TRBJ2-7; D gene: TRBD2; V gene: TRBV2
CDR3 protein: CSVEGPRGAATDTQYF; CDR3 DNA: TGCAGCGTTGAAGGCCCGCGGGGGGCGGCCACAGATACGCAGTATTTT; clone size: .; J gene: TRBJ2-3; D gene: TRBD2; V gene: TRBV29-1
CDR3 protein: CASSQRRVKETQYF; CDR3 DNA: TGTGCCAGCAGCCAGAGGAGGGTGAAAGAGACCCAGTACTTC; clone size: .; J gene: TRBJ2-5; D gene: .; V gene: TRBV3-1/TRBV3-2
CDR3 protein: CASSLVLVYEQFF; CDR3 DNA: TGTGCCAGCAGCTTAGTCCTAGTCTATGAGCAGTTCTTC; clone size: .; J gene: TRBJ2-1; D gene: .; V gene: TRBV7-8
CDR3 protein: CASRTGQASNYGYTF; CDR3 DNA: TGTGCCAGCAGGACCGGACAGGCCTCTAACTATGGCTACACCTTC; clone size: .; J gene: TRBJ1-2; D gene: TRBD1; V gene: TRBV5-6
CDR3 protein: CASNLRNQPQHF; CDR3 DNA: TGTGCCAGCAACTTGAGAAATCAGCCCCAGCATTTT; clone size: .; J gene: TRBJ1-5; D gene: .; V gene: TRBV2
CDR3 protein: CASSQEKNQPQHF; CDR3 DNA: TGTGCCAGTAGTCAGGAAAAGAATCAGCCCCAGCATTTT; clone size: .; J gene: TRBJ1-5; D gene: .; V gene: TRBV19
CDR3 protein: CASSLPGGRAETQYF; CDR3 DNA: TGCGCCAGCAGCTTACCGGGCGGGAGGGCCGAGACCCAGTACTTC; clone size: .; J gene: TRBJ2-5; D gene: TRBD2; V gene: TRBV5-1
CDR3 protein: CASARAGVGNEQYF; CDR3 DNA: TGTGCCAGCGCCCGGGCAGGGGTTGGAAACGAGCAGTACTTC; clone size: .; J gene: TRBJ2-7; D gene: .; V gene: TRBV14
CDR3 protein: CASSYDRVSAFF; CDR3 DNA: TGTGCCAGCAGTTACGACAGGGTCTCTGCTTTCTTT; clone size: .; J gene: TRBJ1-1; D gene: TRBD1; V gene: TRBV6-5
CDR3 protein: CASSLGQGVTDTQYF; CDR3 DNA: TGCGCCAGCAGCTTGGGTCAGGGGGTTACAGATACGCAGTATTTT; clone size: .; J gene: TRBJ2-3; D gene: TRBD1; V gene: TRBV5-1
CDR3 protein: CASSSNRGNSPLHF; CDR3 DNA: TGTGCCAGCAGTTCTAATAGGGGAAATTCACCCCTCCACTTT; clone size: .; J gene: TRBJ1-6; D gene: .; V gene: TRBV6-1
CDR3 protein: CASSQALEQYF; CDR3 DNA: TGTGCCAGCAGCCAGGCCCTCGAGCAGTACTTC; clone size: .; J gene: TRBJ2-7; D gene: .; V gene: TRBV7-9
CDR3 protein: CASSPGHNSGANVLTF; CDR3 DNA: TGTGCCAGCAGCCCGGGACACAACTCTGGGGCCAACGTCCTGACTTTC; clone size: .; J gene: TRBJ2-6; D gene: .; V gene: TRBV28
CDR3 protein: CASRPRKWLYNEQFF; CDR3 DNA: TGTGCCAGCAGGCCAAGAAAGTGGCTCTACAATGAGCAGTTCTTC; clone size: .; J gene: TRBJ2-1; D gene: .; V gene: TRBV28
CDR3 protein: CASSPGEGTQYF; CDR3 DNA: TGTGCCAGCTCACCAGGAGAAGGGACCCAGTACTTC; clone size: .; J gene: TRBJ2-5; D gene: .; V gene: TRBV18
CDR3 protein: CATSPLSREKLFF; CDR3 DNA: TGTGCCACCAGCCCCCTCTCCCGTGAAAAACTGTTTTTT; clone size: few; J gene: TRBJ1-4; D gene: .; V gene: TRBV6-5
CDR3 protein: CASSPPGAFYEQYF; CDR3 DNA: TGTGCCAGCAGTCCCCCTGGGGCGTTCTACGAGCAGTACTTC; clone size: .; J gene: TRBJ2-7; D gene: .; V gene: TRBV28
CDR3 protein: CAWSAGTGNTGELFF; CDR3 DNA: TGTGCCTGGAGTGCAGGGACAGGGAACACCGGGGAGCTGTTTTTT; clone size: .; J gene: TRBJ2-2; D gene: TRBD1; V gene: TRBV30
CDR3 protein: CASSISGIYEQYF; CDR3 DNA: TGTGCCAGTAGTATTAGCGGGATCTACGAGCAGTACTTC; clone size: few; J gene: TRBJ2-7; D gene: TRBD2; V gene: TRBV19
CDR3 protein: CATSDGGFGEQFF; CDR3 DNA: TGTGCCACCAGTGATGGAGGGTTTGGTGAGCAGTTCTTC; clone size: once; J gene: TRBJ2-1; D gene: .; V gene: TRBV24-1
CDR3 protein: CASSPTEYEQYF; CDR3 DNA: TGCGCCAGCAGCCCGACAGAGTACGAGCAGTACTTC; clone size: .; J gene: TRBJ2-7; D gene: .; V gene: TRBV10-2